These 4 T cell receptor beta chains originate from one sample sequenced in a study of T cell responses to AZD1222 COVID-19 vaccine. TCRdb's copy holds only in-frame clones and misses some; the assay was immunoSEQ multiplex PCR. The table has about 130,000 clones, over 85% seen once. The specimen was peripheral blood, collected 28 days after the second AZD1222 dose. The origin of the receptors is an adult who received the AZD1222 COVID-19 vaccine.

This rearrangement joins TRBV14 to TRBJ2-5; D ambiguous. The CDR3 is made up of 15 amino acids. V was shortened by 4 bases and J by 1 base, with 13 bases between the two germline ends. Germline assignment: CDR1 SGHDN and CDR2 FVKESK. As DNA, the CDR3 is TGTGCCAGCAGCCCCCGGTCCGGGTTCCAAGAGACCCAGTACTTC. It encodes CASSPRSGFQETQYF.

The V and J genes are TRBV7-8 and TRBJ2-5; possible D gene TRBD1, 5 bases. The CDR3 consists of 16 residues. The germline CDR1 and CDR2 sequences are SGHVS and FQNEAQ. Trimming removed 5 bases from V and 2 bases from J, with 18 bases in between. The CDR3 sequence is CASSPAGRQTQETQYF. CDR3 bases: TGTGCCAGCAGCCCCGCTGGTAGACAGACTCAAGAGACCCAGTACTTC.

This chain joins TRBV5-4 and TRBJ1-2; 10 bases are shared with TRBD1. The CDR3 length is 15 residues. The V gene end was trimmed by 2 bases and the J gene end by 8 bases; junction bases not matched to a gene: 9. Germline CDR1 and CDR2: SGHNT and YYREEE (reference sequence). CDR3 nucleotide sequence: TGTGCCAGCAGCTTTCTGGACAGGGGGTTCGAGGGCTACACCTTC. It yields the protein CASSFLDRGFEGYTF.

Only one count was recorded for this clone. The chain links TRBV11-2 to TRBJ1-6; D uncertain. Germline loops: CDR1 SGHAT, CDR2 FQNNGV. The CDR3 sequence is 16 residues long. V lost 0 bases and J 7 bases, leaving 13 bases between the germline ends. The DNA of the CDR3 is TGTGCCAGCAGCTTAGACATCGGCCGGACGAATTCACCCCTCCACTTT. Translating gives CASSLDIGRTNSPLHF.